Following are 26 T cell receptor beta chains from one sample sequenced in a study of monozygotic twins with inflammatory bowel disease. TCRdb re-called the 5' RACE reads and catalogs CDR3 proteins one per entry, DNA excluded. Recorded for this sample: approximately 300,000 distinct CDR3 sequences. Sequenced: blood. The receptors stem from a human donor with ulcerative colitis or Crohn's disease, or a healthy co-twin of an affected twin (not recorded which).

This sequence joins TRBV5-1 and TRBJ2-7; the D call of TRBD1 rests on TCRdb alone, since no DNA is present to check it. Per germline, CDR1 SGHRS and CDR2 YFSETQ. The CDR3 runs to 14 residues. This CDR3 reads CASSSSRGPYEQYF.

This sequence joins TRBV27 and TRBJ2-6. In germline, CDR1 is MNHEY, CDR2 SMNVEV (reference sequence). This CDR3 comprises 16 residues. The CDR3 loop is CASSLNLPSGANVLTF.

This chain links TRBV10-1 with TRBJ2-1; TCRdb picks TRBD1, but there is no DNA to check that call. The CDR3 is made up of 15 amino acids. Per germline, CDR1 WNHNN and CDR2 SYGVQD (reference sequence). The CDR3 spells CASKADSRSTGEQFF.

The rearrangement links TRBV7-2 to TRBJ1-6; as DNA is missing, the TRBD1 call by TCRdb cannot be tested. CDR1 SGHTA and CDR2 FQGNSA come from the germline V gene. The CDR3 has 15 amino acids. The CDR3 here is CASREYRGGNSPLHF.

The chain has TRBV10-3 and TRBJ2-1; TCRdb picks TRBD2, but there is no DNA to check that call. CDR1 ENHRY and CDR2 SYGVKD come from the germline V gene. The CDR3 covers 15 residues. The CDR3 reads CAISLAGETYNEQFF.

The chain has TRBV5-1 and TRBJ2-1; TCRdb's D gene call, TRBD1, goes unchecked for lack of DNA. Per germline, CDR1 SGHRS and CDR2 YFSETQ. The CDR3 is 16 amino acids. The CDR3 region is CASSQGTGGPLNEQFF.

This chain links TRBV12-3 or TRBV12-4 with TRBJ2-7; no DNA is available, so the TRBD2 call from TCRdb remains unchecked. The CDR3 totals 17 residues. CDR3 loop: CASSLWGLTSGTYEQYF.

The V gene is TRBV20-1, the J gene TRBJ2-7; TCRdb proposes TRBD1, but this gene call is untestable without DNA. CDR3 length: 12 residues. Germline V gene lookup returns CDR1 DFQATT and CDR2 SNEGSKA (reference sequence). CDR3 sequence: CSAGRGTNEQYF.

The rearrangement uses TRBV6-5 and TRBJ1-6. CDR3 size: 16 residues. CDR1 and CDR2 from the germline V gene are MNHEY and SVGAGI. The chain's CDR3 is CASSYDGSSYNSPLHF.

The J gene is TRBJ2-1, the V gene TRBV20-1; TCRdb designates TRBD1, a call that cannot be tested without DNA. Looked up from germline, CDR1 is DFQATT and CDR2 is SNEGSKA (reference sequence). CDR3 length: 13 residues. The CDR3 loop is CSAGDGGVYEQFF.

The chain recombines TRBV28 with TRBJ1-1. This CDR3 contains 14 residues. CDR1 is MDHEN, CDR2 SYDVKM, per germline. This chain's CDR3 is CASNIGLMNTEAFF.

The gene calls are TRBV12-3 or TRBV12-4 and TRBJ1-6; TCRdb picks TRBD1, but there is no DNA to check that call. The CDR3 length is 14 residues. The CDR3 loop is CASSFFGTVSPLHF.

V is TRBV4-3 and J is TRBJ2-7; the TCRdb D gene call, TRBD1, has no DNA to confirm it. Germline CDR1 reads LGHNA; CDR2 reads YSLEER. The CDR3 has 14 residues. CDR3 amino acids: CASRSGDNLGEQYF.

The chain links TRBV5-1 to TRBJ2-7; TCRdb gives TRBD1 as the D gene, but with no DNA this cannot be confirmed. This CDR3 contains 17 residues. Germline V gene lookup returns CDR1 SGHRS and CDR2 YFSETQ. The CDR3 reads CASSSGAGTLRGYEQYF. The complete variable domain, with remaining parts taken from reference TRBV5-1 and TRBJ2-7, reads KAGVTQTPRYLIKTRGQQVTLSCSPISGHRSVSWYQQTPGQGLQFLFEYFSETQRNKGNFPGRFSGRQFSNSRSEMNVSTLELGDSALYLCASSSGAGTLRGYEQYFGPGTRLTVT.

This chain links TRBV4-2 with TRBJ2-7; TCRdb's D call of TRBD1 is untestable without DNA. The CDR3 loop spans 14 amino acids. Per the germline V gene, CDR1 is LGHNA and CDR2 is YNFKEQ. CDR3 sequence: CASSRPGSPYEQYF.

V is TRBV7-2 and J is TRBJ2-5; the TRBD2 assignment by TCRdb is unverifiable without DNA. CDR1 is SGHTA and CDR2 is FQGNSA in the germline V gene. There are 15 residues in the CDR3. The CDR3 loop reads CASSLGAVVQETQYF.

The chain employs TRBV20-1 and TRBJ2-7; there is no DNA to check the TCRdb D call of TRBD1. The length of the CDR3 is 12 residues. CDR1 and CDR2 (germline): DFQATT, SNEGSKA (reference sequence). The CDR3 sequence: CSARWGKYEQYF.

The V and J genes are TRBV30 and TRBJ2-7; TCRdb lists TRBD2, though no DNA is available to test this call. The germline CDR1 and CDR2 sequences are GTSNPN and SVGIG (reference sequence). The length of the CDR3 is 12 residues. CDR3 sequence reads: CAWTGGRGVPYF.

The chain uses TRBV6-5 and TRBJ2-1; TCRdb returns TRBD2, unconfirmable since there is no DNA. CDR1 and CDR2 (germline): MNHEY, SVGAGI. The CDR3 is 17 amino acids. The CDR3 is CASSYSLGGGAGNEQFF.

The chain carries TRBV12-3 or TRBV12-4 and TRBJ2-3; without DNA, the TCRdb call of TRBD1 cannot be checked. There are 15 residues in the CDR3. The CDR3 here is CASSRPETSTDTQYF.

This sequence joins TRBV6-6 and TRBJ1-2; TCRdb lists TRBD1, though no DNA is available to test this call. Germline V lookup: CDR1 MNHNY, CDR2 SVGAGI (reference sequence). The CDR3 is 13 amino acids. The CDR3 sequence: CASRAGTGVGYTF.

The chain combines TRBV7-9 with TRBJ2-2; TCRdb outputs TRBD2, but without DNA this stays unchecked. Germline assignment: CDR1 SEHNR and CDR2 FQNEAQ (reference sequence). The CDR3 runs 13 residues. CDR3 protein: CASRGWGDGELFF.

V and J are TRBV30 and TRBJ1-5; TCRdb's D call, TRBD1, is unchecked because there is no DNA. The CDR3 is 15 residues long. Germline values: CDR1 GTSNPN, CDR2 SVGIG (reference sequence). CDR3 residues: CAWSVGQGDFQPQHF.

The rearrangement links TRBV7-2 to TRBJ2-1; TCRdb reports TRBD1, a call that lacks DNA to check it against. This CDR3 comprises 17 residues. Germline assignment: CDR1 SGHTA and CDR2 FQGNSA. The CDR3 region is CASSLALRTGGYNEQFF.

The J gene is TRBJ2-5, the V gene TRBV7-8; absent DNA, TCRdb's TRBD2 call cannot be checked. The CDR3 loop spans 16 amino acids. Looked up from germline, CDR1 is SGHVS and CDR2 is FQNEAQ. CDR3 protein: CASIRYGSGGLETQYF.

The J gene is TRBJ1-2, the V gene TRBV6-2 or TRBV6-3. CDR3 size: 13 residues. Germline V lookup: CDR1 MNHEY, CDR2 SVGEGT. This CDR3 reads CASSWNANYGYTF.